This T cell receptor (beta chain) derives from a study of cytomegalovirus exposure and HLA in healthy donors. General study points: In a later analysis, CMV-associated beta chains were mostly HLA-associated, it appeared.

The donors were healthy bone marrow donors. V was shortened by 4 bases and J by 3 bases, with 11 bases between the two germline ends. The V gene's germline CDR1 is LNHDA and CDR2 SQIVND (reference sequence). The CDR3 spans 14 residues. As regards this clone: Its antigen is not known.

It was with 60 Vbeta and 13 Jbeta primers that the PCR ran. Assay: immunoSEQ multiplex PCR; the TCRdb copy retains only in-frame clones and omits some. Of 85,000 to 90,000 clones listed, roughly 85% are singletons. The clonotype comes from a man aged 40-49 years in good health and CMV-seropositive. This chain links TRBV19 with TRBJ2-3; D is unclear. Sequences were obtained from PBMCs. CDR3 DNA sequence: TGTGCCAGTAGTACCCCCCCATTTACAGATACGCAGTATTTT. Translated, it gives CASSTPPFTDTQYF.